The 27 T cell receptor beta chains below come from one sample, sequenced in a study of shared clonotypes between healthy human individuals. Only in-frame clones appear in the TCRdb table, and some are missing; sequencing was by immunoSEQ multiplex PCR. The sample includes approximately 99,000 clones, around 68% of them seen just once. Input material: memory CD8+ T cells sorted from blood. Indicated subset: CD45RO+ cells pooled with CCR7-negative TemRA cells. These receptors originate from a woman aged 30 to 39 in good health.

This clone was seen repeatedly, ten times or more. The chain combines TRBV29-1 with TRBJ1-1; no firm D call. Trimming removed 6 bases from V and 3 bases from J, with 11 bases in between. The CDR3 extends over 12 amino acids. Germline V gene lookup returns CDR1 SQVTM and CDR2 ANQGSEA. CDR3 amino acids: CSVSVSDTEAFF. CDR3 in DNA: TGCAGCGTATCGGTATCGGACACTGAAGCTTTCTTT.

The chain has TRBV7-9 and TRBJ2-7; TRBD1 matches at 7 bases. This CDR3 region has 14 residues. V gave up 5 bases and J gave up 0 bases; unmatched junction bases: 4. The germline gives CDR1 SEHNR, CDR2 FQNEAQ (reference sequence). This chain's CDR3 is CASSLTGDSYEQYF. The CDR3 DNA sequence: TGTGCCAGCAGCCTTACAGGGGACTCCTACGAGCAGTACTTC.

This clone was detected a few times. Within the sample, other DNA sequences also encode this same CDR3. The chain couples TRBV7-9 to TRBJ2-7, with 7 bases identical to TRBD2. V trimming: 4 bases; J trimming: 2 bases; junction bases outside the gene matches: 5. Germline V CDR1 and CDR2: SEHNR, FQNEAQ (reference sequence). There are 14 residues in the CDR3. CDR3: CASSSRDYTYEQYF. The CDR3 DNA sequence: TGTGCCAGCAGCTCTCGGGACTACACCTACGAGCAGTACTTC.

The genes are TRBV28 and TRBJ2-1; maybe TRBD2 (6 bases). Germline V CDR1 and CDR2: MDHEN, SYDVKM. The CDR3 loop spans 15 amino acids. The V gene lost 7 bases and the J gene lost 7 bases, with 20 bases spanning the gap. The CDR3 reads CASTPRTGAYNEQFF. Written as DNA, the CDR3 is TGTGCCAGCACACCCAGGACGGGAGCGTATAATGAGCAGTTCTTC.

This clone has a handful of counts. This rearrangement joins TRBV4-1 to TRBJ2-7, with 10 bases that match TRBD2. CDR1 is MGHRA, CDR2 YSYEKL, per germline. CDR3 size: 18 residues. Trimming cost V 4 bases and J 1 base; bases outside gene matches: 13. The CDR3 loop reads CASSRGLAKRSSSYEQYF. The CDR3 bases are TGCGCCAGCAGCCGGGGACTAGCGAAAAGGTCCTCTTCCTACGAGCAGTACTTC.

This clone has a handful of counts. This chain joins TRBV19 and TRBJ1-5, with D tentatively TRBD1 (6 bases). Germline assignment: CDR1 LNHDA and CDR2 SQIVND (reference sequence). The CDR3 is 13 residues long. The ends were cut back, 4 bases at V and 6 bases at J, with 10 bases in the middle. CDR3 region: CASSSWGLQPQHF. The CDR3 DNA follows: TGTGCCAGTAGTAGCTGGGGGCTTCAGCCCCAGCATTTT.

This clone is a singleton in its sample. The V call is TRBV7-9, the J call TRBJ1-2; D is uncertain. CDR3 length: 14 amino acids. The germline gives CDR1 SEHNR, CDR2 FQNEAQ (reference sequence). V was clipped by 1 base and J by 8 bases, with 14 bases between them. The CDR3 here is CASSLVGQVGGYTF. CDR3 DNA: TGTGCCAGCAGCTTAGTTGGCCAGGTTGGGGGCTACACCTTC.

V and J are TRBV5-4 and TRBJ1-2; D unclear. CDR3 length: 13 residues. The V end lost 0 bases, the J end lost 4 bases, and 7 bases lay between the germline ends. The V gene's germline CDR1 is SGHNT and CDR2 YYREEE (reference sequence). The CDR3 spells CASSLVLGYGYTF. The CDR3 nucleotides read TGTGCCAGCAGCTTGGTACTTGGCTATGGCTACACCTTC.

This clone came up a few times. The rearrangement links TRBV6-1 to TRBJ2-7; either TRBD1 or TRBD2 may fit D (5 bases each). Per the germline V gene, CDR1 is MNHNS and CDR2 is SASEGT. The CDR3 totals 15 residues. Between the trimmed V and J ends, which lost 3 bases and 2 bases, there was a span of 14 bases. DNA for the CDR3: TGTGCCAGCAGTGATTCCGGGACCGACGCCTACGAGCAGTACTTC. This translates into CASSDSGTDAYEQYF.

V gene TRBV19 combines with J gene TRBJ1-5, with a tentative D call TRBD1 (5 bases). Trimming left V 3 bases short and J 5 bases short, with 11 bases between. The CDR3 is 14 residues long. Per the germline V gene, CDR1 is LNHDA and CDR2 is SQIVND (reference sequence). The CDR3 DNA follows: TGTGCCAGTAGTATTGGGACCTCTGATCAGCCCCAGCATTTT. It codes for CASSIGTSDQPQHF.

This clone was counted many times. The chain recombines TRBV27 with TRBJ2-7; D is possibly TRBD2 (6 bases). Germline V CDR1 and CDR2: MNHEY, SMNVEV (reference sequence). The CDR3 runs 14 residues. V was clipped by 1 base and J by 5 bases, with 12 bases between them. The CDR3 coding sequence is TGTGCCAGCAGTTTATTTGCGGGGAGCCACGAGCAGTACTTC. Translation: CASSLFAGSHEQYF.

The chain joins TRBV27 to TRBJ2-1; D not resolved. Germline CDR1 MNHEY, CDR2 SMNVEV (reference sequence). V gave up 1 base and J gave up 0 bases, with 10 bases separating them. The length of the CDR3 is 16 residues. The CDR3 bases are TGTGCCAGCAGTTTATACCCTTCGAGCTCCTACAATGAGCAGTTCTTC. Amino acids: CASSLYPSSSYNEQFF.

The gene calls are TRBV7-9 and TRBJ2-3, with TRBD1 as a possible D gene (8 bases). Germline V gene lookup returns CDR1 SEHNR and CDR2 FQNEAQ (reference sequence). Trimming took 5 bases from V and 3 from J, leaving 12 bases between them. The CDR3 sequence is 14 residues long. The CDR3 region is CASSQQGGTDTQYF. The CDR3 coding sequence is TGTGCCAGCAGCCAACAGGGGGGGACAGATACGCAGTATTTT.

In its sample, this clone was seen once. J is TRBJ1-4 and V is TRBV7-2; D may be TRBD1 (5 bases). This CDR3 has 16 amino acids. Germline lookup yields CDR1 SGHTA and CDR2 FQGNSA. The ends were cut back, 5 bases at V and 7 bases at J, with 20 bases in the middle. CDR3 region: CASSHNKLGRPEKLFF. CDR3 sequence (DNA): TGTGCCAGCAGCCATAATAAATTGGGGCGCCCTGAAAAACTGTTTTTT.

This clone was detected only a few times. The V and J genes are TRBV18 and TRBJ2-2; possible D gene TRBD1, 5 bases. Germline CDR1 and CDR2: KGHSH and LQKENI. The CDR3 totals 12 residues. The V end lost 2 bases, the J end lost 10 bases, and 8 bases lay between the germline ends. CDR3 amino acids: CASSPWGEELFF. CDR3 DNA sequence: TGTGCCAGCTCACCATGGGGCGAGGAGCTGTTTTTT.

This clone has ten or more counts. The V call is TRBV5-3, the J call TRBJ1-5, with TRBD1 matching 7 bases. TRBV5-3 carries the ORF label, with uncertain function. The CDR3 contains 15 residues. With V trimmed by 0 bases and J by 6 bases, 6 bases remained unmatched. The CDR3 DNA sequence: TGTGCCAGAAGCTTGGATAGGCAGGGGGGTCAGCCCCAGCATTTT. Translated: CARSLDRQGGQPQHF.

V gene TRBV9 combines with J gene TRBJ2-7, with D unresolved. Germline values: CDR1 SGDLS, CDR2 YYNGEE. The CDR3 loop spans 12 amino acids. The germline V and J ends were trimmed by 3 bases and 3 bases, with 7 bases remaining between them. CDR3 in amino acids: CASSGESYEQYF. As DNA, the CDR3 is TGTGCCAGCAGCGGAGAAAGCTACGAGCAGTACTTC.

The CDR3 bases are TGTGCCAGCAGCCTCATAGCGGGAGTGGTGGAGCAGTTCTTC. Its translation is CASSLIAGVVEQFF. This rearrangement joins TRBV11-2 to TRBJ2-1, with TRBD2 matching over 9 bases. From germline, CDR1 is SGHAT and CDR2 FQNNGV. The CDR3 is 14 residues long. J lost 10 bases, V lost 5 bases, and 9 bases had no gene match.

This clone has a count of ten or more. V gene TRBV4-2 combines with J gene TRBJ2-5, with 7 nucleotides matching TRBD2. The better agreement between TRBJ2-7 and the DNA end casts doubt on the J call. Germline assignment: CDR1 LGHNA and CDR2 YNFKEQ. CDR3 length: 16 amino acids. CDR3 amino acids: CASSQEGAGDPYEQYF. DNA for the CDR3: TGTGCCAGCAGCCAAGAAGGGGCGGGAGATCCCTACGAGCAGTACTTC.

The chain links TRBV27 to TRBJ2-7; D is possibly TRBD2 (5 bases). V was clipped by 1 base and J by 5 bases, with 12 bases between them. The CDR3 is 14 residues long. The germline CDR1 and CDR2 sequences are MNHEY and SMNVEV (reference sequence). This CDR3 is CASSLWEFSHEQYF. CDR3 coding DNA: TGTGCCAGCAGTTTATGGGAGTTCAGTCACGAGCAGTACTTC.

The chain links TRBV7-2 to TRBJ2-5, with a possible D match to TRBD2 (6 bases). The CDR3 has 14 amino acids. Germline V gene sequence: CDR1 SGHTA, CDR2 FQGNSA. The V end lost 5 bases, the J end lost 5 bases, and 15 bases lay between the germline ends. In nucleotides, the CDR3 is TGTGCCAGCAGCCAGAGGTGGGCGGGGGAGACCCAGTACTTC. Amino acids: CASSQRWAGETQYF.

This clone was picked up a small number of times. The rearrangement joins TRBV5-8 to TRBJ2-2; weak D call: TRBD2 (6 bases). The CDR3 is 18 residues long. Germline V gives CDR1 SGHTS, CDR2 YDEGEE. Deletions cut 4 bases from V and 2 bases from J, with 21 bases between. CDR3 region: CASSRRPGGGPNTGELFF. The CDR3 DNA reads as TGTGCCAGCAGCCGGCGACCTGGGGGAGGACCAAACACCGGGGAGCTGTTTTTT.

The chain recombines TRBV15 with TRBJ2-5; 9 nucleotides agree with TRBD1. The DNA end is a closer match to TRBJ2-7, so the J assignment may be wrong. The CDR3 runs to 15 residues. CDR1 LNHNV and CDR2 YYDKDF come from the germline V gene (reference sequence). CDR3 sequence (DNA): TGTGCCACCAGCTCCACCGGGACAGGGTCCTACGAGCAGTACTTC. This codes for CATSSTGTGSYEQYF.

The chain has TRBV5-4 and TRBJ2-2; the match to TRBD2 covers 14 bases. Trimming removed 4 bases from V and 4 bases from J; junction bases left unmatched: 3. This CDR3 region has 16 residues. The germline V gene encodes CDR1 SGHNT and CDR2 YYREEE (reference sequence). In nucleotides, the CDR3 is TGTGCCAGCAGCATGGGACTAGCGGGGGCCACCGGGGAGCTGTTTTTT. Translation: CASSMGLAGATGELFF.

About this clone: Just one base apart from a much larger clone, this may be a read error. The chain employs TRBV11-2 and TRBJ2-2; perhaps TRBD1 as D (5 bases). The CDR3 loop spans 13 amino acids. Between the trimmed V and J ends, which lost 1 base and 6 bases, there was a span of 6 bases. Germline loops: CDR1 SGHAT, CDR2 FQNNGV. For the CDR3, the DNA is TGTGCCAGCAGCTTAGGGGGCGCCGGGGAGCTGTTTTTT. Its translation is CASSLGGAGELFF.

For the CDR3, the DNA is TGCGCCAGCAGCCAAGAGAGGGGCGGGATAGGGCAGTATTTT. Its protein is CASSQERGGIGQYF. The chain joins TRBV4-1 to TRBJ2-3; tentatively, D is TRBD2 (6 bases). CDR1 MGHRA and CDR2 YSYEKL come from the germline V gene. The CDR3 is 14 amino acids. V was shortened by 0 bases and J by 11 bases, with 15 bases between the two germline ends.

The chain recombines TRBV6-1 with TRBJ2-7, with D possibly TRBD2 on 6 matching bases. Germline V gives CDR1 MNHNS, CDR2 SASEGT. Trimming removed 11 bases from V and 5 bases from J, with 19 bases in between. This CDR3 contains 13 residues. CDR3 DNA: TGTGCCGCCGTGGGGCGCGGGGCGGACGAGCAGTACTTC. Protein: CAAVGRGADEQYF.